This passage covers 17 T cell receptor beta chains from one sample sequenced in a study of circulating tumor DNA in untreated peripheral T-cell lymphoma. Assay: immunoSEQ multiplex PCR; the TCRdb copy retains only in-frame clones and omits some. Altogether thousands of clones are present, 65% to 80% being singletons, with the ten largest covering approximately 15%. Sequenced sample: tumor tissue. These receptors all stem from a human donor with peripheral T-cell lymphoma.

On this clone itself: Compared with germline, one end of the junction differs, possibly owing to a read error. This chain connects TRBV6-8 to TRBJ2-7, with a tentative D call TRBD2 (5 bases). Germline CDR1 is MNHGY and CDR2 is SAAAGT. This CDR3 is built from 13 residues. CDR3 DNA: TGTGCCATCAGTAGCGATGGGCCGGGGGAGCAGTACTTC. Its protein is CAISSDGPGEQYF.

CDR3 protein: CASSSQQGPLGEKLFF. CDR3 nucleotide sequence: TGTGCCAGCAGTTCACAACAGGGCCCCTTAGGAGAAAAACTGTTTTTT. The chain combines TRBV28 with TRBJ1-4, with a tentative D call TRBD1 (6 bases). V was cut by 4 bases and J by 8 bases, with 20 bases left in between. CDR1 is MDHEN, CDR2 SYDVKM, per germline. The CDR3 spans 16 residues.

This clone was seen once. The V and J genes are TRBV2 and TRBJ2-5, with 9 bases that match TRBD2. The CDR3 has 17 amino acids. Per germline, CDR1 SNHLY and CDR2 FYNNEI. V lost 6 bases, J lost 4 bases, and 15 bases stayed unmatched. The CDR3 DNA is TGTGCCAGCAGCTTCGAACCGGGACTAGCAATCACAGAGACCCAGTACTTC. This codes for CASSFEPGLAITETQYF. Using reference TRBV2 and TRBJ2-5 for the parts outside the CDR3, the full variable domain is EPEVTQTPSHQVTQMGQEVILRCVPISNHLYFYWYRQILGQKVEFLVSFYNNEISEKSEIFDDQFSVERPDGSNFTLKIRSTKLEDSAMYFCASSFEPGLAITETQYFGPGTRLLVL.

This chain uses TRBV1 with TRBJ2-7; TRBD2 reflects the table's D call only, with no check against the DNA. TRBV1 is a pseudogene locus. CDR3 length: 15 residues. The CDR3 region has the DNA TGCGCCAGCAGCCAAGGTCCCGGGAGGCGCAACGAGCAGTACTTC. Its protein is CASSQGPGRRNEQYF.

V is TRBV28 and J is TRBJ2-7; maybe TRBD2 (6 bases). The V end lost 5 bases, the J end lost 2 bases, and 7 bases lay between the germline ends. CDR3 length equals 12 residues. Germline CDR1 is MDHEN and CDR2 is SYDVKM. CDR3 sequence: CASSLATYEQYF. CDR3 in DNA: TGTGCCAGCAGTCTAGCGACCTACGAGCAGTACTTC.

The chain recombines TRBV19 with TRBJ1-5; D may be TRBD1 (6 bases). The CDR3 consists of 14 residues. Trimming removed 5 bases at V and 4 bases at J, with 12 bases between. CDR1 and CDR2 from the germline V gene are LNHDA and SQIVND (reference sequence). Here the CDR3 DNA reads TGTGCCAGTAGTGTTGGACAGTATAATCAGCCCCAGCATTTT. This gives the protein CASSVGQYNQPQHF.

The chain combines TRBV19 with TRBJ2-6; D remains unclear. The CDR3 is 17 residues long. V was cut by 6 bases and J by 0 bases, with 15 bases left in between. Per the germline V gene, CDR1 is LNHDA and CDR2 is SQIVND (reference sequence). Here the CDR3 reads CASSMSYQPSGANVLTF. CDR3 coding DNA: TGTGCCAGTAGCATGAGCTACCAACCCTCTGGGGCCAACGTCCTGACTTTC. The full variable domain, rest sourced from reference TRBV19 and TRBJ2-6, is DGGITQSPKYLFRKEGQNVTLSCEQNLNHDAMYWYRQDPGQGLRLIYYSQIVNDFQKGDIAEGYSVSREKKESFPLTVTSAQKNPTAFYLCASSMSYQPSGANVLTFGAGSRLTVL.

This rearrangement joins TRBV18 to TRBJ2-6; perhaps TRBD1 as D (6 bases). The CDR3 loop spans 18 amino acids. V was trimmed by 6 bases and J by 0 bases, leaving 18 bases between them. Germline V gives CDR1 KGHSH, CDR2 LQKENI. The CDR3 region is CASSQTGTQGSGANVLTF. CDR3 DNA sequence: TGTGCCAGCTCTCAAACCGGGACACAAGGCTCTGGGGCCAACGTCCTGACTTTC.

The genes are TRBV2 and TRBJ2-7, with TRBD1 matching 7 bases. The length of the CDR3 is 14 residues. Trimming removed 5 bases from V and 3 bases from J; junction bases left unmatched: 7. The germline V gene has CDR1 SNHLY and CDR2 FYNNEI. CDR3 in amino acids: CASSYGTVYYEQYF. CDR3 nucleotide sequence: TGTGCCAGCAGTTACGGGACAGTTTACTACGAGCAGTACTTC.

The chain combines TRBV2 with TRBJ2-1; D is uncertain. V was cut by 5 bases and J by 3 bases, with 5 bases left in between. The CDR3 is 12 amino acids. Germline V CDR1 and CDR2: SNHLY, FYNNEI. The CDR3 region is CASSLHYNEQFF. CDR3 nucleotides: TGTGCCAGCAGTCTACACTACAATGAGCAGTTCTTC.

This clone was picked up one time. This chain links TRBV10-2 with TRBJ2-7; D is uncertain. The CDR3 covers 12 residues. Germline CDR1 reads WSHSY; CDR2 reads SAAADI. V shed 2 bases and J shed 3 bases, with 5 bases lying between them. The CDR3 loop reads CASSEGGYEQYF. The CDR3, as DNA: TGCGCCAGCAGTGAGGGCGGCTACGAGCAGTACTTC.

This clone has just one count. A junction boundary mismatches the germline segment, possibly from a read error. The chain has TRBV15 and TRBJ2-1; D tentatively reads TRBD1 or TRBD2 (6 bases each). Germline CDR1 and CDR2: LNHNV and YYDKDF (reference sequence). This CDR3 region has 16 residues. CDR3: CASSLWEAQGDDEQFF. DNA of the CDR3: TGTGCCAGCAGCTTGTGGGAGGCACAGGGAGACGATGAGCAGTTCTTC.

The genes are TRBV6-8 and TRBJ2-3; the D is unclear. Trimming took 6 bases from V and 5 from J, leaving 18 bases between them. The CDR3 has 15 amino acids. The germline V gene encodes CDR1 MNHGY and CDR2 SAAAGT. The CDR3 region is CASRLSKGRRDTQYF. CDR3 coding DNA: TGTGCCAGCAGACTCAGCAAAGGACGCCGAGATACGCAGTATTTT.

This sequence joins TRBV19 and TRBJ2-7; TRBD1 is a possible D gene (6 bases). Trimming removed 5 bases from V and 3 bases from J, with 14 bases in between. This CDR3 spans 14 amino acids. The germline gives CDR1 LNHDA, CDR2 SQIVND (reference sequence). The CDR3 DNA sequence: TGTGCCAGTAGTCTCATGACAGGTATCTACGAGCAGTACTTC. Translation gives CASSLMTGIYEQYF.

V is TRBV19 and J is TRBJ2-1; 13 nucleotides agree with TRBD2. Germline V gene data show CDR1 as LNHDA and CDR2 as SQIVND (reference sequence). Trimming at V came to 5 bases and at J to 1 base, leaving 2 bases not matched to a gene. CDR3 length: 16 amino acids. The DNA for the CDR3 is TGTGCCAGTAGTTTGACTAGCGGGAGGTCCTACAATGAGCAGTTCTTC. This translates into CASSLTSGRSYNEQFF. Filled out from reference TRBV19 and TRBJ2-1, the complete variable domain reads DGGITQSPKYLFRKEGQNVTLSCEQNLNHDAMYWYRQDPGQGLRLIYYSQIVNDFQKGDIAEGYSVSREKKESFPLTVTSAQKNPTAFYLCASSLTSGRSYNEQFFGPGTRLTVL.

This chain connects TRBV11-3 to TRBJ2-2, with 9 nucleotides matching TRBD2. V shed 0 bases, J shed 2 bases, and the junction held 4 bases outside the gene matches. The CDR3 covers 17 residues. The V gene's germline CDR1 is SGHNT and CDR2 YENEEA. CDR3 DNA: TGTGCCAGCAGCTTAGATGGCGGGAGGGCTAACACCGGGGAGCTGTTTTTT. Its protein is CASSLDGGRANTGELFF.

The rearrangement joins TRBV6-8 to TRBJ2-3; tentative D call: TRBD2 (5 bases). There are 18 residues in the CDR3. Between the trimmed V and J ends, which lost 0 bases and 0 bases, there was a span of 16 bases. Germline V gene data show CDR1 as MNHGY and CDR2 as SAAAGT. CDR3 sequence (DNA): TGTGCCAGCAGTTACTCTCGGGGTAGCCCCTCTAGCACAGATACGCAGTATTTT. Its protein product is CASSYSRGSPSSTDTQYF.